Listed here are 21 T cell receptor beta chains from one sample, sequenced in a study of CD8+ T cells in alopecia areata. Extraction of RNA preceded its reverse transcription into cDNA, which served as the sequencing template. Sequencing was performed with immunoSEQ multiplex PCR; in TCRdb, only in-frame clones are kept and a portion is missing. Here the sample spans under 250,000 clones, 50% to 70% being singletons. Specimen: CD4+ T cells sorted from blood, collected at week 0. The receptor source for this set is a human donor with alopecia areata.

The chain recombines TRBV5-1 with TRBJ1-1, with D perhaps matching TRBD1 (5 bases). V was pared by 2 bases and J by 6 bases, with 17 bases between. This CDR3 is built from 15 residues. Looked up from germline, CDR1 is SGHRS and CDR2 is YFSETQ. This chain's CDR3 is CASSFQLTGGAEAFF. CDR3 nucleotide sequence: TGCGCCAGCAGCTTCCAGTTAACAGGCGGGGCTGAAGCTTTCTTT.

As concerns this clone: This sample includes further DNA sequences coding for the same CDR3. The chain couples TRBV30 to TRBJ2-7; 11 nucleotides match TRBD2. This CDR3 is built from 15 residues. CDR1 and CDR2 from the germline V gene are GTSNPN and SVGIG (reference sequence). V gave up 2 bases and J gave up 1 base; unmatched junction bases: 4. The CDR3 loop reads CAWSPLAGVSYEQYF. CDR3 nucleotide sequence: TGTGCCTGGAGTCCACTAGCGGGGGTATCCTACGAGCAGTACTTC.

The rearrangement joins TRBV19 to TRBJ2-7; D not certain. The CDR3 totals 13 residues. Per germline, CDR1 LNHDA and CDR2 SQIVND (reference sequence). V dropped 5 bases and J dropped 7 bases, with 15 bases sitting between them. CDR3 residues: CASSGVRGSEQYF. The CDR3 nucleotides read TGTGCCAGTAGTGGCGTCCGAGGTTCTGAGCAGTACTTC.

The chain links TRBV13 to TRBJ1-2, with 7 nucleotides matching TRBD1. CDR3 size: 12 residues. Germline V lookup: CDR1 PRHDT, CDR2 FYEKMQ (reference sequence). The J segment lost 8 bases and the V segment lost 9 bases, leaving 9 bases of the junction unmatched. CDR3 sequence: CASSGTAGGYTF. The CDR3 coding sequence is TGTGCCAGTAGCGGGACAGCCGGAGGCTACACCTTC.

The chain joins TRBV9 to TRBJ2-1; perhaps TRBD2 as D (7 bases). The CDR3 sequence is 15 residues long. V was trimmed by 1 base and J by 6 bases, leaving 14 bases between them. In germline, CDR1 is SGDLS, CDR2 YYNGEE. CDR3 coding DNA: TGTGCCAGCAGCGTAAATGGGGGGGCAGGCAATGAGCAGTTCTTC. This codes for CASSVNGGAGNEQFF.

V is TRBV30 and J is TRBJ1-5, with 8 bases lining up with TRBD1. V lost 0 bases and J lost 0; bases outside the gene matches: 4. Germline V lookup: CDR1 GTSNPN, CDR2 SVGIG (reference sequence). The CDR3 loop spans 16 amino acids. CDR3 loop: CAWSVGTGDSNQPQHF. The DNA for the CDR3 is TGTGCCTGGAGTGTCGGGACAGGCGATAGCAATCAGCCCCAGCATTTT.

J is TRBJ1-1 and V is TRBV29-1, with unresolved D. CDR3 length: 13 amino acids. Germline CDR1 is SQVTM and CDR2 is ANQGSEA. The V end lost 4 bases, the J end lost 1 base, and 10 bases lay between the germline ends. This chain's CDR3 is CSVVKESNTEAFF. The CDR3, as DNA: TGCAGCGTTGTGAAGGAGTCGAACACTGAAGCTTTCTTT.

The chain employs TRBV11-3 and TRBJ1-1, with D hard to call. V was shortened by 5 bases and J by 6 bases, with 16 bases between the two germline ends. This CDR3 region has 14 residues. Germline V CDR1 and CDR2: SGHNT, YENEEA. CDR3 in DNA: TGTGCCAGCAGCCCCGGAGGGAGCCGTGCTGAAGCTTTCTTT. Amino acids: CASSPGGSRAEAFF. Full variable domain (rest looked up from reference TRBV11-3 and TRBJ1-1): EAGVVQSPRYKIIEKKQPVAFWCNPISGHNTLYWYLQNLGQGPELLIRYENEEAVDDSQLPKDRFSAERLKGVDSTLKIQPAELGDSAVYLCASSPGGSRAEAFFGQGTRLTVV.

This clone was detected only once. The J gene is TRBJ2-7, the V gene TRBV5-6; D unclear. This CDR3 has 13 residues. V lost 2 bases to trimming and J lost 0 bases, with 6 bases between them. Germline CDR1 and CDR2: SGHDT and YYEEEE. The CDR3 DNA reads as TGTGCCAGCAGCTTTTTGAGCTCCTACGAGCAGTACTTC. The encoded protein is CASSFLSSYEQYF. Full variable domain (outside the CDR3, taken from reference TRBV5-6 and TRBJ2-7): DAGVTQSPTHLIKTRGQQVTLRCSPKSGHDTVSWYQQALGQGPQFIFQYYEEEERQRGNFPDRFSGHQFPNYSSELNVNALLLGDSALYLCASSFLSSYEQYFGPGTRLTVT.

The chain recombines TRBV25-1 with TRBJ2-1; D unresolved. Trimming removed 5 bases at V and 4 bases at J, with 18 bases between. Per the germline V gene, CDR1 is MGHDK and CDR2 is SYGVNS. The CDR3 contains 16 residues. CDR3 protein: CASSYSKGSVYNEQFF. CDR3 nucleotides: TGTGCCAGCAGTTACTCAAAGGGAAGTGTATACAATGAGCAGTTCTTC.

This clone was found once. The CDR3 here is CSVVFIGTGVTEAFF. Written as DNA, the CDR3 is TGCAGCGTTGTCTTTATAGGGACAGGGGTCACTGAAGCTTTCTTT. The genes are TRBV29-1 and TRBJ1-1, with TRBD1 matching 10 bases. The CDR3 sequence is 15 residues long. J was trimmed by 4 bases and V by 4 bases; bases with no gene match: 9. CDR1 is SQVTM, CDR2 ANQGSEA, per germline.

V gene TRBV2 combines with J gene TRBJ2-3; 12 nucleotides match TRBD2. The V gene end was trimmed by 8 bases and the J gene end by 4 bases; junction bases not matched to a gene: 4. The CDR3 loop spans 14 amino acids. Germline V gene sequence: CDR1 SNHLY, CDR2 FYNNEI. CDR3 loop: CASVLAGGPDTQYF. The CDR3 bases are TGTGCCAGCGTCCTAGCGGGGGGGCCAGATACGCAGTATTTT. Together with reference TRBV2 and TRBJ2-3, the CDR3 gives the full variable domain: EPEVTQTPSHQVTQMGQEVILRCVPISNHLYFYWYRQILGQKVEFLVSFYNNEISEKSEIFDDQFSVERPDGSNFTLKIRSTKLEDSAMYFCASVLAGGPDTQYFGPGTRLTVL.

DNA of the CDR3: TGCAGCGTTGATCGGACAGGGGGCGAGCAGTACTTC. Translation gives CSVDRTGGEQYF. The rearrangement joins TRBV29-1 to TRBJ2-7, with 10 bases fitting TRBD1. V gave up 3 bases and J gave up 6 bases; unmatched junction bases: 2. Per the germline V gene, CDR1 is SQVTM and CDR2 is ANQGSEA. This CDR3 contains 12 residues.

This chain connects TRBV27 to TRBJ2-3; possible D gene TRBD2, 7 bases. In germline, CDR1 is MNHEY, CDR2 SMNVEV (reference sequence). Between the trimmed V and J ends, which lost 8 bases and 1 base, there was a span of 19 bases. The CDR3 spans 16 residues. The CDR3 DNA is TGTGCCAGCTTACCTCTCGGGGGGCCCCGCACAGATACGCAGTATTTT. It translates to CASLPLGGPRTDTQYF.

The V gene is TRBV29-1, the J gene TRBJ2-7, with a tentative D call TRBD2 (5 bases). V was cut by 7 bases and J by 5 bases, with 15 bases left in between. This CDR3 is built from 12 residues. Germline V CDR1 and CDR2: SQVTM, ANQGSEA. CDR3 DNA sequence: TGCAGCGGGCGGACTTCGAGCCACGAGCAGTACTTC. Its protein product is CSGRTSSHEQYF.

The CDR3 here is CSVILAGGSYEQYF. For the CDR3, the DNA is TGCAGCGTTATACTAGCGGGGGGATCCTACGAGCAGTACTTC. The rearrangement joins TRBV29-1 to TRBJ2-7, with 12 bases matching TRBD2. The germline gives CDR1 SQVTM, CDR2 ANQGSEA. Trimming at V came to 5 bases and at J to 1 base, leaving 3 bases not matched to a gene. The CDR3 consists of 14 residues.

The V and J genes are TRBV5-1 and TRBJ1-1; 9 bases match TRBD1. Germline CDR1 SGHRS, CDR2 YFSETQ. V trimming: 4 bases; J trimming: 3 bases; junction bases outside the gene matches: 10. This CDR3 comprises 16 residues. The chain's CDR3 is CASSSTYRGRDTEAFF. The CDR3 coding sequence is TGCGCCAGCAGCAGCACCTACAGGGGGCGCGACACTGAAGCTTTCTTT. Complete variable domain (other parts from reference TRBV5-1 and TRBJ1-1): KAGVTQTPRYLIKTRGQQVTLSCSPISGHRSVSWYQQTPGQGLQFLFEYFSETQRNKGNFPGRFSGRQFSNSRSEMNVSTLELGDSALYLCASSSTYRGRDTEAFFGQGTRLTVV.

The CDR3 loop is CASSHTSGSYEQYF. For the CDR3, the DNA is TGTGCCAGCAGCCACACTAGCGGGAGTTACGAGCAGTACTTC. The chain is built from TRBV6-1 and TRBJ2-7; 11 nucleotides match TRBD2. Germline values: CDR1 MNHNS, CDR2 SASEGT. V shed 6 bases, J shed 4 bases, and the junction held 5 bases outside the gene matches. The CDR3 is 14 residues long.

This clone was counted only a few times. J is TRBJ2-1 and V is TRBV7-2; D uncertain. In germline, CDR1 is SGHTA, CDR2 FQGNSA. The CDR3 loop spans 11 amino acids. V was trimmed by 1 base and J by 6 bases, leaving 1 base between them. In nucleotides, the CDR3 is TGTGCCAGCAGCTTAGTCAATGAGCAGTTCTTC. This encodes CASSLVNEQFF. The variable domain in full, completed from reference TRBV7-2 and TRBJ2-1, reads GAGVSQSPSNKVTEKGKDVELRCDPISGHTALYWYRQSLGQGLEFLIYFQGNSAPDKSGLPSDRFSAERTGGSVSTLTIQRTQQEDSAVYLCASSLVNEQFFGPGTRLTVL.

This clone was seen a few times. CDR3 in amino acids: CASSQVNMGLAESEQFF. CDR3 sequence (DNA): TGCGCCAGCAGCCAAGTTAATATGGGACTAGCGGAATCGGAGCAGTTCTTC. The rearrangement uses TRBV4-1 and TRBJ2-1; 11 bases line up with TRBD2. CDR3 length: 17 residues. Germline V lookup: CDR1 MGHRA, CDR2 YSYEKL. V trimming: 1 base; J trimming: 10 bases; junction bases outside the gene matches: 12.

This clone was found a few times. The sample holds other DNA sequences that translate to the same CDR3. The chain links TRBV29-1 to TRBJ2-3; no definite D call. V shed 4 bases and J shed 2 bases, with 7 bases lying between them. In germline, CDR1 is SQVTM, CDR2 ANQGSEA. This CDR3 spans 12 amino acids. Written as DNA, the CDR3 is TGCAGCGTTGGTCTAATCACAGATACGCAGTATTTT. As protein: CSVGLITDTQYF.